The 13 T cell receptor beta chains below come from one sample, sequenced in a study of CD8 T cells in ankylosing spondylitis. Each CDR3 protein gets one entry after TCRdb re-called the 5' RACE reads with MiXCR. The sample has some 250,000 distinct CDR3 sequences, around a tenth seen once. Sequencing used blood, either unsorted or a sorted T cell fraction (not recorded which). The receptor source for this set is a male donor with ankylosing spondylitis or in good health (not recorded which).

This clonotype was recorded a few times. The V and J genes are TRBV7-2 and TRBJ2-1, with D hard to call. Germline V gene sequence: CDR1 SGHTA, CDR2 FQGNSA. Trimming pared 5 bases from V and 1 base from J, leaving 12 bases between. The CDR3 length is 15 residues. CDR3 sequence: CASSPVLESYNEQFF. The CDR3 region has the DNA TGTGCCAGCAGCCCGGTCCTGGAATCCTACAATGAGCAGTTCTTC.

The CDR3 reads CASRNPASSYNSPLHF. The CDR3 DNA reads TGTGCCAGCAGGAACCCAGCTAGCTCCTATAATTCACCCCTCCACTTT. This chain links TRBV6-1 with TRBJ1-6; D gene uncertain. Germline-derived CDR1 and CDR2 are MNHNS and SASEGT. With 6 bases removed from V and 0 bases from J, the gap between germline ends came to 12 bases. This CDR3 has 16 residues.

The chain carries TRBV7-8 and TRBJ2-5; perhaps D is TRBD1 or TRBD2 (5 bases each). The CDR3 is 15 amino acids. Trimming pared 5 bases from V and 4 bases from J, leaving 17 bases between. Germline CDR1 and CDR2: SGHVS and FQNEAQ. This chain's CDR3 is CASSVGPGMLETQYF. Here the CDR3 DNA reads TGTGCCAGCAGCGTGGGACCCGGAATGTTAGAGACCCAGTACTTC.

The chain uses TRBV12-3 or TRBV12-4 and TRBJ1-4, with no clear D. V gave up 6 bases and J gave up 3 bases, with 8 bases separating them. The CDR3 loop spans 13 amino acids. CDR3 bases: TGTGCCAGCAGGATCCGGGCTAATGAAAAACTGTTTTTT. Translation gives CASRIRANEKLFF.

This clonotype was seen more than once but under ten times. This chain uses TRBV2 with TRBJ2-7; either TRBD1 or TRBD2 may supply D (6 bases each). Trimming stripped 6 bases from V and 4 bases from J, with 16 bases between. Germline values: CDR1 SNHLY, CDR2 FYNNEI. This CDR3 is 14 amino acids long. Here the CDR3 DNA reads TGTGCCAGCAGCCCACTTAGAGGGGGGTACGAGCAGTACTTC. This sequence encodes CASSPLRGGYEQYF.

This clonotype was seen a handful of times. The chain has TRBV5-6 and TRBJ1-6, with TRBD1 identical over 10 bases. The junction had 9 bases not matched to a gene; V was cut back by 3 bases and J by 6 bases. Germline V gene sequence: CDR1 SGHDT, CDR2 YYEEEE. This CDR3 is built from 17 residues. The CDR3 coding sequence is TGTGCCAGCAGCTATTACGAAAGACAGGGGGCTAATTCACCCCTCCACTTT. Residues: CASSYYERQGANSPLHF.

There are a few counts of this clonotype. The chain combines TRBV6-1 with TRBJ1-2; 9 nucleotides match TRBD1. CDR1 is MNHNS, CDR2 SASEGT, per germline. V was clipped by 4 bases and J by 4 bases; unmatched bases: 4. The CDR3 spans 14 residues. CDR3 nucleotide sequence: TGTGCCAGCAGTGGGGACAGGGCTATCTATGGCTACACCTTC. It specifies CASSGDRAIYGYTF.

This clonotype was detected ten times or more. The CDR3 spells CSVEDARTSGGFYNEQFF. As DNA, the CDR3 is TGCAGCGTTGAAGACGCGAGAACTAGCGGGGGCTTCTACAATGAGCAGTTCTTC. The V call is TRBV29-1, the J call TRBJ2-1; 11 bases align to TRBD2. This CDR3 contains 18 residues. V lost 0 bases, J lost 3 bases, and 10 bases stayed unmatched. The germline gives CDR1 SQVTM, CDR2 ANQGSEA.

V usage is TRBV3-1 and J usage is TRBJ2-2, with a tentative D call TRBD2 (6 bases). Germline-derived CDR1 and CDR2 are LGHDT and YNNKEL (reference sequence). Trimming pared 0 bases from V and 5 bases from J, leaving 13 bases between. The CDR3 sequence is 16 residues long. The CDR3 DNA reads as TGTGCCAGCAGCCAAGAAAACGGGAGAGGAACCGGGGAGCTGTTTTTT. This gives the protein CASSQENGRGTGELFF. Full variable domain (outside the CDR3, taken from reference TRBV3-1 and TRBJ2-2): DTAVSQTPKYLVTQMGNDKSIKCEQNLGHDTMYWYKQDSKKFLKIMFSYNNKELIINETVPNRFSPKSPDKAHLNLHINSLELGDSAVYFCASSQENGRGTGELFFGEGSRLTVL.

In its sample, this clonotype was seen many times. This chain links TRBV9 with TRBJ2-7; D possibly uses TRBD1 or TRBD2 (5 bases each). The CDR3 loop spans 15 amino acids. Germline lookup yields CDR1 SGDLS and CDR2 YYNGEE. Trimming took 1 base from V and 2 from J, leaving 13 bases between them. The CDR3 bases are TGTGCCAGCAGCGTAAGAAGTGGGGGTACCTACGAGCAGTACTTC. Its protein product is CASSVRSGGTYEQYF.

At least ten counts were recorded for this clonotype. CDR3 residues: CASGKQGPQETQYF. CDR3 nucleotides: TGTGCCAGCGGGAAGCAGGGGCCCCAAGAGACCCAGTACTTC. This sequence joins TRBV12-3 or TRBV12-4 and TRBJ2-5, with D tentatively TRBD1 (6 bases). The CDR3 covers 14 residues. Trimming took off 8 bases at V and 1 base at J, with 14 bases between the two ends.

Of note for this clonotype: A much more abundant neighbour one base away suggests this may be a read error. CDR3 in amino acids: CACSQGGYGYTF. The CDR3 bases are TGTGCCTGCAGCCAGGGGGGCTATGGCTACACCTTC. The chain is built from TRBV3-1 and TRBJ1-2, with 7 nucleotides matching TRBD1. Germline CDR1 LGHDT, CDR2 YNNKEL (reference sequence). CDR3 length equals 12 residues.

CDR3 nucleotides: TGTGCCAGCAGCTTTGGATGGCGGGAGAACGGAGATACGCAGTATTTT. Translated, it gives CASSFGWRENGDTQYF. The genes are TRBV7-2 and TRBJ2-3, with 7 bases lining up with TRBD2. J gave up 5 bases and V 3 bases, and 11 bases lay outside the gene matches. The CDR3 totals 16 residues. In germline, CDR1 is SGHTA, CDR2 FQGNSA.